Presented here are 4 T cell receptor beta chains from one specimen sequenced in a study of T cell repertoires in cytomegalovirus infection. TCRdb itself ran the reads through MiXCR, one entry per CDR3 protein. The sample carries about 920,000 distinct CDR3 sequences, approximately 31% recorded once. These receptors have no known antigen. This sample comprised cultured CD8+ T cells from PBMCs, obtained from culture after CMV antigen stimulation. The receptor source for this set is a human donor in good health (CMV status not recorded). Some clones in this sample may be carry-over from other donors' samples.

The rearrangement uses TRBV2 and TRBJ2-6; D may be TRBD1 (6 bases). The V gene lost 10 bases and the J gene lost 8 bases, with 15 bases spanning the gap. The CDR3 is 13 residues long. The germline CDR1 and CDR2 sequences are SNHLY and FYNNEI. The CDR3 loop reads CATLVQGTNVLTF. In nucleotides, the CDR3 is TGTGCCACCCTAGTCCAGGGGACCAACGTCCTGACTTTC.

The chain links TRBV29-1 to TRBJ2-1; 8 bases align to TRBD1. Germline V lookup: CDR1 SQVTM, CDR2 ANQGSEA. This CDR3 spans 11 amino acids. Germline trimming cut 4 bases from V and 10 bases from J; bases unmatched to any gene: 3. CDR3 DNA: TGCAGCGTTGTCCGACAGGGGGAGCAGTTCTTC. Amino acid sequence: CSVVRQGEQFF.

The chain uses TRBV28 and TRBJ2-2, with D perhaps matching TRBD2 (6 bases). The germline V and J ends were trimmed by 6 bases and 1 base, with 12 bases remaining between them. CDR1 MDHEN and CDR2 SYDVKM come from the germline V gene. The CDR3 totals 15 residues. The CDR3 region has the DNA TGTGCCAGCAGGACGGGACTCGTGAACACCGGGGAGCTGTTTTTT. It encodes CASRTGLVNTGELFF.

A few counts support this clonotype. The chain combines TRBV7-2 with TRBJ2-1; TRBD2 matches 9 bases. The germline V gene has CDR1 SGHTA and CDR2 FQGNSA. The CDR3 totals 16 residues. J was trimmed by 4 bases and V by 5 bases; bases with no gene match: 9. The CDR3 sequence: CASSPAGGGAYNEQFF. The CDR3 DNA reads TGTGCCAGCAGCCCAGCCGGCGGGGGGGCTTACAATGAGCAGTTCTTC.